This T cell receptor beta chain was captured by sequencing in a study of CD8 T cells in Susac syndrome. The authors reverse transcribed roughly 0.5 to 1 ug RNA with random hexamers. Coverage of TCR beta CDR3 amplification by immunoSEQ multiplex PCR extended to 54 Vbeta and 13 Jbeta. One entry per CDR3 protein, called by TCRdb with MiXCR from the immunoSEQ multiplex PCR reads. The repertoire includes under 200,000 distinct CDR3 sequences, roughly 95% of them detected once, and about 0.16% sits in the top ten. J was trimmed by 2 bases and V by 5 bases; bases with no gene match: 15. Looked up from germline, CDR1 is GTSNPN and CDR2 is SVGIG (reference sequence). This CDR3 contains 18 residues.

The chain has TRBV30 and TRBJ2-1; 10 positions match TRBD2. This TCR was recovered from a human donor with multiple sclerosis. The sequenced sample consisted of CD8+ T cells from PBMCs. The CDR3 loop reads CAWDSGASGRGAYNEQFF. The DNA of the CDR3 is TGTGCCTGGGACTCAGGAGCTAGCGGGAGAGGGGCCTACAATGAGCAGTTCTTC.